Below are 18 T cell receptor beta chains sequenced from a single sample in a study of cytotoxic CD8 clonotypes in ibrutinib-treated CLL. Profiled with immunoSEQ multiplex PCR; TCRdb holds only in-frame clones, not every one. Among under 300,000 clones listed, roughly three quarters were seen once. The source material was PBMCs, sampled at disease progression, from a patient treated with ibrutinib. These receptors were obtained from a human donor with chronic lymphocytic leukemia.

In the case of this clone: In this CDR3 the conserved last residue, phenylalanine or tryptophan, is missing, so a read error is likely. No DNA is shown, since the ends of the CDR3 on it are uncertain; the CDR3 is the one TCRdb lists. The CDR3 region is CASSQVSPRE. The V and J genes are TRBV4-1 and TRBJ2-7. The CDR3 has 10 amino acids, counting both end residues. CDR1 and CDR2 from the germline V gene are MGHRA and YSYEKL.

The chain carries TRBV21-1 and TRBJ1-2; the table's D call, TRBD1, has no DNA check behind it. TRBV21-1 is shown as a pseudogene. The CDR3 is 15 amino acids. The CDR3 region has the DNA TGTGCCAGCAGCCCCGGGACAGGGGGCGCCTATGGCTACACCTTC. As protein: CASSPGTGGAYGYTF.

The CDR3 DNA sequence: TGTGCCAGCAGCCGCCGGGGGGCCGCCCTCTATGGCTACACCTTC. It translates to CASSRRGAALYGYTF. V usage is TRBV7-2 and J usage is TRBJ1-2, with D tentatively TRBD1 (6 bases). The V and J ends lost 5 bases and 4 bases respectively, with 17 bases between them. The CDR3 consists of 15 residues. Per germline, CDR1 SGHTA and CDR2 FQGNSA.

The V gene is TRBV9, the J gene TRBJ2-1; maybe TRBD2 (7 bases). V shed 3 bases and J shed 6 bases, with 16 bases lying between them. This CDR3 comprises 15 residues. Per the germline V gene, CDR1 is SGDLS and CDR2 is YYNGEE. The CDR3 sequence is CASSAWGLAANEQFF. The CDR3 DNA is TGTGCCAGCAGCGCTTGGGGGCTAGCGGCCAATGAGCAGTTCTTC.

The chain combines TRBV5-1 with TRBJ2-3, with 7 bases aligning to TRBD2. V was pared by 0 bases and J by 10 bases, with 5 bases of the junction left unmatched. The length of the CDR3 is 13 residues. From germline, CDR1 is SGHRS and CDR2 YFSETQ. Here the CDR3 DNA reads TGCGCCAGCAGCTTGGCTCTAGCGGAAGCGCAGTATTTT. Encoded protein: CASSLALAEAQYF.

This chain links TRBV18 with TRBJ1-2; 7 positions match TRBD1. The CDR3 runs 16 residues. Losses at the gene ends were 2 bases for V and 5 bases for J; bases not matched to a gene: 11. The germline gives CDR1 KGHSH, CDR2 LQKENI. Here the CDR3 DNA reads TGTGCCAGCTCACCAATGCTGTCCGGGACAGAATATGGCTACACCTTC. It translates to CASSPMLSGTEYGYTF.

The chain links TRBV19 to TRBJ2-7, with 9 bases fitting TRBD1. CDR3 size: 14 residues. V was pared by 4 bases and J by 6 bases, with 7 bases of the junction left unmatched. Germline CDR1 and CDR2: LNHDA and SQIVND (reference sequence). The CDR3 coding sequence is TGTGCCAGTAGTAGGAAGGGGACAGGGTCCGAGCAGTACTTC. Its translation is CASSRKGTGSEQYF.

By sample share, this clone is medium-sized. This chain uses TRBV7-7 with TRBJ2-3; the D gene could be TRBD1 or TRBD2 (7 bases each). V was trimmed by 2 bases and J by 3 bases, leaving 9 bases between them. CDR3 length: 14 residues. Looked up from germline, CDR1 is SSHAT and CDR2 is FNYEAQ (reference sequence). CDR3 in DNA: TGTGCCAGCAGCTTACAGGGGGGGACAGATACGCAGTATTTT. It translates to CASSLQGGTDTQYF. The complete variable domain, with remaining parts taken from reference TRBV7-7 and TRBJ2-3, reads GAGVSQSPRYKVTKRGQDVTLRCDPISSHATLYWYQQALGQGPEFLTYFNYEAQPDKSGLPSDRFSAERPEGSISTLTIQRTEQRDSAMYRCASSLQGGTDTQYFGPGTRLTVL.

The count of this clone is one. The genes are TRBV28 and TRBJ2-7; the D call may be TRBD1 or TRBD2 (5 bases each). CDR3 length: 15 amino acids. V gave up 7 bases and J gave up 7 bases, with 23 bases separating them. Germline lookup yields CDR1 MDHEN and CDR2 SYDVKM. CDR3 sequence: CASTDAGTSQREQYF. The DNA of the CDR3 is TGTGCCAGCACGGACGCCGGGACCAGCCAACGAGAGCAGTACTTC.

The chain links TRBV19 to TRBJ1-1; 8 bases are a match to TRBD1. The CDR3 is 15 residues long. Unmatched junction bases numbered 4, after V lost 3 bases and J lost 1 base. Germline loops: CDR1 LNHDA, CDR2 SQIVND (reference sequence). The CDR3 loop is CASSMQGAPNTEAFF. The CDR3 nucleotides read TGTGCCAGTAGTATGCAGGGGGCCCCGAACACTGAAGCTTTCTTT.

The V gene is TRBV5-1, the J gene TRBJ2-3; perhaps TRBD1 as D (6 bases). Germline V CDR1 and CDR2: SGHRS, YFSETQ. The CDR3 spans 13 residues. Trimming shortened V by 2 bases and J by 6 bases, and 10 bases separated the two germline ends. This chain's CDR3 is CASSFEGDDTQYF. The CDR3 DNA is TGCGCCAGCAGCTTTGAGGGGGATGATACGCAGTATTTT. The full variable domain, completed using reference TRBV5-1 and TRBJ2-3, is KAGVTQTPRYLIKTRGQQVTLSCSPISGHRSVSWYQQTPGQGLQFLFEYFSETQRNKGNFPGRFSGRQFSNSRSEMNVSTLELGDSALYLCASSFEGDDTQYFGPGTRLTVL.

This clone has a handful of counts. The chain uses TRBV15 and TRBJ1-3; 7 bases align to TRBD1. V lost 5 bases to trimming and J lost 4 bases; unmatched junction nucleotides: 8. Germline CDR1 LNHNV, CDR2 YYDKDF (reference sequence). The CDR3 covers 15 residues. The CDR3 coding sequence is TGTGCCACCAGCCTTGGGGACAGCTTGGGAAACACCATATATTTT. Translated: CATSLGDSLGNTIYF.

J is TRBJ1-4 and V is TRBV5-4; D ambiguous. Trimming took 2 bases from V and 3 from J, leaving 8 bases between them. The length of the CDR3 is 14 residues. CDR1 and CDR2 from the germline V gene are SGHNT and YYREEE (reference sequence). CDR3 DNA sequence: TGTGCCAGCAGCTTATTACAAGCTAATGAAAAACTGTTTTTT. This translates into CASSLLQANEKLFF.

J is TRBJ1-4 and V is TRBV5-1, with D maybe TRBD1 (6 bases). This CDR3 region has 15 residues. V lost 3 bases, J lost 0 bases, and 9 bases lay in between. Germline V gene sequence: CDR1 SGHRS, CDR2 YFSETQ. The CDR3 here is CASSSQGATNEKLFF. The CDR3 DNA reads TGCGCCAGCAGCTCACAGGGTGCAACTAATGAAAAACTGTTTTTT.

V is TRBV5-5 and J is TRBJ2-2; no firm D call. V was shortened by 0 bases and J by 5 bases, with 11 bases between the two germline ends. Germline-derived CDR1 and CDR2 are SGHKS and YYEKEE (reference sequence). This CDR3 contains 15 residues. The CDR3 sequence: CASSLEGRGTGELFF. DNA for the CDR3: TGTGCCAGCAGCTTGGAGGGCAGAGGAACCGGGGAGCTGTTTTTT. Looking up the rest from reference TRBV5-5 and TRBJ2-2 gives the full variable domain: DAGVTQSPTHLIKTRGQQVTLRCSPISGHKSVSWYQQVLGQGPQFIFQYYEKEERGRGNFPDRFSARQFPNYSSELNVNALLLGDSALYLCASSLEGRGTGELFFGEGSRLTVL.

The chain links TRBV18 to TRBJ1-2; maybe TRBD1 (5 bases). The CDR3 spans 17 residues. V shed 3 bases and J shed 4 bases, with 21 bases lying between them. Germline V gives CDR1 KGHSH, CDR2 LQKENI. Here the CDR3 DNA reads TGTGCCAGCTCACCTCGTTCACGGCAGGGAATAAGCTATGGCTACACCTTC. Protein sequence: CASSPRSRQGISYGYTF.

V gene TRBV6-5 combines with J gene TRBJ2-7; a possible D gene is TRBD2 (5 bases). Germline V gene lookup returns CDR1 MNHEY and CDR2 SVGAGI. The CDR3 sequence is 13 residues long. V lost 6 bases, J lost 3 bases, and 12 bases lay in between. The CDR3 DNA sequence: TGTGCCAGCAGACTTAGACGGGGCTACGAGCAGTACTTC. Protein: CASRLRRGYEQYF.

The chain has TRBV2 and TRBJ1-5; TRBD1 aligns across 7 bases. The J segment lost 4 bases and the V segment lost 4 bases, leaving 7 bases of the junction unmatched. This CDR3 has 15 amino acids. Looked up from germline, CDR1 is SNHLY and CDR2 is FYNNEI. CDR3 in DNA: TGTGCCAGCAGTGGGGACAGTCACCTAAATCAGCCCCAGCATTTT. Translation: CASSGDSHLNQPQHF.